Sequencing of this T cell receptor (beta chain) was carried out in a study of CD8+ T cells in alopecia areata. General study findings and limits: Among the 100 top clones, expanded CD8+ clones, like scalp clonality, were significantly decreased by tofacitinib. Because of a solitary nonresponder, the connection of baseline CD8+ expansion to response stays uncertain.

Treatment given: oral pan-JAK inhibitor, 5-10 mg twice daily. Alopecia areata patients provided lesional scalp punch biopsies and peripheral blood, both collected for the study. RNA was isolated and reverse transcribed to cDNA, the sequencing template. Produced via immunoSEQ multiplex PCR; TCRdb's table is partial and in-frame only. The sample holds about 200,000 clones, around two fifths seen once. The CDR3 spans 14 residues. Germline CDR1 is SGHNT and CDR2 is YYREEE (reference sequence). J was trimmed by 6 bases and V by 2 bases; bases with no gene match: 8. Regarding this clone: The antigen is not known.

The rearrangement uses TRBV5-4 and TRBJ2-7; 7 positions match TRBD1. The TCR was taken from a human donor with alopecia areata. The sequenced sample was CD4+ T cells sorted from blood, obtained at approximately week 30, from a patient treated with tofacitinib. The CDR3 region is CASSFRASGGEQYF. DNA of the CDR3: TGTGCCAGCAGCTTTAGGGCATCAGGGGGCGAGCAGTACTTC. The full variable domain, in which reference TRBV5-4 and TRBJ2-7 provide the parts outside the CDR3, is ETGVTQSPTHLIKTRGQQVTLRCSSQSGHNTVSWYQQALGQGPQFIFQYYREEENGRGNFPPRFSGLQFPNYSSELNVNALELDDSALYLCASSFRASGGEQYFGPGTRLTVT.